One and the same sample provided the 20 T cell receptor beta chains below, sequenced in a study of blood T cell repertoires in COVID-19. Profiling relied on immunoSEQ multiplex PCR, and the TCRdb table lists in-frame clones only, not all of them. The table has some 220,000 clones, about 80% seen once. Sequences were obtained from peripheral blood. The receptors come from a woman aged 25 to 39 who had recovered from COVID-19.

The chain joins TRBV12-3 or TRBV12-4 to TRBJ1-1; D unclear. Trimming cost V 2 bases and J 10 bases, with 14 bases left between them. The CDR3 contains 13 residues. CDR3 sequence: CASSLQDTLGAFF. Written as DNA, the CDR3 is TGTGCCAGCAGTTTACAAGACACCCTGGGAGCTTTCTTT.

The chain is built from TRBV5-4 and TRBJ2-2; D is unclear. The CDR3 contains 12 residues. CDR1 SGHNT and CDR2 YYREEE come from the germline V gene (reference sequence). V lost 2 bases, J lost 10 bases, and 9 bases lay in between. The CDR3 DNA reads TGTGCCAGCAGCTTCGGGTATGCGGAGCTGTTTTTT. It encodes CASSFGYAELFF.

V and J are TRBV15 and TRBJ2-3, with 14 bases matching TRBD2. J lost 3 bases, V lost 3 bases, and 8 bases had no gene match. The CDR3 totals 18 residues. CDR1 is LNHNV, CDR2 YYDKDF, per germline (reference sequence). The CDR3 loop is CATSSYGTSGSGTDTQYF. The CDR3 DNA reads TGTGCCACCAGCAGCTACGGGACTAGCGGGAGTGGAACAGATACGCAGTATTTT.

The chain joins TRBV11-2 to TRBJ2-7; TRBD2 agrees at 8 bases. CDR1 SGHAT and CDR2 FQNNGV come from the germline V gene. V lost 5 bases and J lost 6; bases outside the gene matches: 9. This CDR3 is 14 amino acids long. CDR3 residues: CASSGSGTTAEQYF. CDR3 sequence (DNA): TGTGCCAGCAGCGGTAGCGGGACCACTGCCGAGCAGTACTTC.

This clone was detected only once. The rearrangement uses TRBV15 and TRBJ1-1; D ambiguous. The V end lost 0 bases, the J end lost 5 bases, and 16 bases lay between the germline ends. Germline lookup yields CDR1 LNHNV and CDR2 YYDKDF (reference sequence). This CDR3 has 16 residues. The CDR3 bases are TGTGCCACCAGCAGAGATGGATCGGGTGGAGGAACTGAAGCTTTCTTT. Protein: CATSRDGSGGGTEAFF.

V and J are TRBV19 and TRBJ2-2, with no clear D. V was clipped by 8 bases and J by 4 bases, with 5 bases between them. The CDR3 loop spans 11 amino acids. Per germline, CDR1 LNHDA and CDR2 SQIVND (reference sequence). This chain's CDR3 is CASGLTGELFF. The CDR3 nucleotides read TGTGCCAGTGGCCTCACCGGGGAGCTGTTTTTT.

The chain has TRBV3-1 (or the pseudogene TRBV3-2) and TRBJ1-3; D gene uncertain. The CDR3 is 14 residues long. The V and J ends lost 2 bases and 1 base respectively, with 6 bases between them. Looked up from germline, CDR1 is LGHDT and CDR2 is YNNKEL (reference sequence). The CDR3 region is CASSQSRSGNTIYF. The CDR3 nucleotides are TGTGCCAGCAGCCAAAGTCGGTCTGGAAACACCATATATTTT.

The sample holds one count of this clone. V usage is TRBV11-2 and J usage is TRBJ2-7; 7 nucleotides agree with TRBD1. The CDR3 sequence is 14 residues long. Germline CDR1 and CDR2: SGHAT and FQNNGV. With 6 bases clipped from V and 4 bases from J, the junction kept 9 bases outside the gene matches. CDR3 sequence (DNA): TGTGCCAGCAGGAGACCGGGACAGCTTTACGAGCAGTACTTC. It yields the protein CASRRPGQLYEQYF.

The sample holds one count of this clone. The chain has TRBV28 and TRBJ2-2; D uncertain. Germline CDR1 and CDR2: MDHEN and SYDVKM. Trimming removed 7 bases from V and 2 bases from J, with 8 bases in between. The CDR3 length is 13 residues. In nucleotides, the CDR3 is TGTGCCAGCATTAGTAAAAACACCGGGGAGCTGTTTTTT. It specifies CASISKNTGELFF.

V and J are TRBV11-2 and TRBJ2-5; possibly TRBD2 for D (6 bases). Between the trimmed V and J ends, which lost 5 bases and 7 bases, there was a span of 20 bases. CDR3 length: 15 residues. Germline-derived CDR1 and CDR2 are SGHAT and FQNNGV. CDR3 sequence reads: CASSPGLRGGGTQYF. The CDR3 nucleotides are TGTGCCAGCAGCCCGGGCCTAAGGGGAGGTGGGACCCAGTACTTC.

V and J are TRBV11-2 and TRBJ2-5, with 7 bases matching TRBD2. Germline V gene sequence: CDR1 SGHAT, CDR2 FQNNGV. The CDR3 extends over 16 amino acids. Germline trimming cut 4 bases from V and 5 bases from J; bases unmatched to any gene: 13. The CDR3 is CASSSSGTRSSETQYF. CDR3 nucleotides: TGTGCCAGCAGCTCTAGCGGTACCCGCTCAAGCGAGACCCAGTACTTC.

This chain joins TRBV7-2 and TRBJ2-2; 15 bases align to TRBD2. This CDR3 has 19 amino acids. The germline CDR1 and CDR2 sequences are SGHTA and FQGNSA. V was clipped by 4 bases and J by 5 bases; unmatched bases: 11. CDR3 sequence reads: CASSWTSGRGRVRTGELFF. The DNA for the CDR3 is TGTGCCAGCAGCTGGACTAGCGGGAGGGGTAGGGTTAGGACCGGGGAGCTGTTTTTT.

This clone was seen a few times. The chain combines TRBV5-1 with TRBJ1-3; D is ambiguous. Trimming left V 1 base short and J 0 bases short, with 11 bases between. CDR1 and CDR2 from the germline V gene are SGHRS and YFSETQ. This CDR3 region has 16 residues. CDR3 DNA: TGCGCCAGCAGCTTGCTTACGGGAAGCTCTGGAAACACCATATATTTT. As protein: CASSLLTGSSGNTIYF. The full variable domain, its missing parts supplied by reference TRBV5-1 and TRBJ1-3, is KAGVTQTPRYLIKTRGQQVTLSCSPISGHRSVSWYQQTPGQGLQFLFEYFSETQRNKGNFPGRFSGRQFSNSRSEMNVSTLELGDSALYLCASSLLTGSSGNTIYFGEGSWLTVV.

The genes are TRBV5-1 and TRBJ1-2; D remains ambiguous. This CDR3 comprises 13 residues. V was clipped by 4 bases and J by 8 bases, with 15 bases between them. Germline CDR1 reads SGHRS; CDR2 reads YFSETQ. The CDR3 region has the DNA TGCGCCAGCAGCCTGAGCCGCCCGGAGGGCTACACCTTC. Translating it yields CASSLSRPEGYTF.

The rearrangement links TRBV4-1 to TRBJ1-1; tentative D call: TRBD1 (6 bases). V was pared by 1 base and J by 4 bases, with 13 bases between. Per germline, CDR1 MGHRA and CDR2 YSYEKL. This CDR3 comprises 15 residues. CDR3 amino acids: CASSQGDWGPTEAFF. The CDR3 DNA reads TGCGCCAGCAGCCAAGGTGACTGGGGGCCCACTGAAGCTTTCTTT.

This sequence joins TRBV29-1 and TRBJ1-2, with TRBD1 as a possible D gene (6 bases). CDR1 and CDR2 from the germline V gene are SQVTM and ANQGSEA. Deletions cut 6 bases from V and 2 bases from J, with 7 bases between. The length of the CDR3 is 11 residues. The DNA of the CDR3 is TGCAGCGTCGGACAGAACTATGGCTACACCTTC. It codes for CSVGQNYGYTF.

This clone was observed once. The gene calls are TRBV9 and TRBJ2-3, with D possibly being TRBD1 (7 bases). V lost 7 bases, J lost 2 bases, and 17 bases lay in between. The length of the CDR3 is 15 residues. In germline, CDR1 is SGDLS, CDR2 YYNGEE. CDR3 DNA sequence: TGTGCCAGCGCCAGACAGGGCGGGGACACAGATACGCAGTATTTT. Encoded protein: CASARQGGDTDTQYF. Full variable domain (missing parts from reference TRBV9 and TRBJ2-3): DSGVTQTPKHLITATGQRVTLRCSPRSGDLSVYWYQQSLDQGLQFLIQYYNGEERAKGNILERFSAQQFPDLHSELNLSSLELGDSALYFCASARQGGDTDTQYFGPGTRLTVL.

CDR3 protein: CASSRKAGQPQHF. The CDR3 coding sequence is TGTGCCAGCAGCCGAAAAGCGGGTCAGCCCCAGCATTTT. The chain recombines TRBV11-2 with TRBJ1-5; no clear D gene. The CDR3 covers 13 residues. The ends were cut back, 5 bases at V and 6 bases at J, with 11 bases in the middle. Germline values: CDR1 SGHAT, CDR2 FQNNGV.

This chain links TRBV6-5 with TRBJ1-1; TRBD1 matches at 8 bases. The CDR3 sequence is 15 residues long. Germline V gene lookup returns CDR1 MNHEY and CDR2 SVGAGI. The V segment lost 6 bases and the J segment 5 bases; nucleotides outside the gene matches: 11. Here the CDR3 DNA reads TGTGCCAGCAGACCTTCTCGGACAGGGAGGACTGAAGCTTTCTTT. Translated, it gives CASRPSRTGRTEAFF.

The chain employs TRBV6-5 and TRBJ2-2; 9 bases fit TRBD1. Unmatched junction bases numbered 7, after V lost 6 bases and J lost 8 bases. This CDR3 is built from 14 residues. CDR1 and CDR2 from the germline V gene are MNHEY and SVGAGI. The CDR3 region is CASSRGQGRGELFF. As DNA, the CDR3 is TGTGCCAGCAGCCGGGGACAGGGAAGAGGGGAGCTGTTTTTT.